This TCR beta chain came from a study of T-cell reconstitution after alpha-beta-depleted transplantation in children. Regarding the study as a whole: For some patients, TCRbeta diversity was high at day 60 because of recipient T cells and thymic progenitors that survived. T-cell numbers and diversity, one year after transplant, stemmed largely from T cells that were newly produced.

At least ten counts were recorded for this clonotype. Its target is not known. Unique molecular identifiers were built into the TCRbeta library. MiXCR, applied by TCRdb to the PCR reads, yields one record per CDR3 protein. In the table there are about 300,000 distinct CDR3 sequences, almost 8% of which are singletons. This clonotype originated in a female patient between 2 and 10 years old who had a stem cell transplant for Fanconi anemia, so the T cells may come from the graft donor. The sample here was peripheral blood, taken 360 days after TCRalphabeta/CD19-depleted stem cell transplant.

The DNA for the CDR3 is TGTGCCAGCAGTTTAAGGGGGCAGGGCTACGAGCAGTACGTC. Amino acids: CASSLRGQGYEQYV. The rearrangement links TRBV28 to TRBJ2-7; 7 bases are shared with TRBD1. Per germline, CDR1 MDHEN and CDR2 SYDVKM. J was trimmed by 3 bases and V by 2 bases; bases with no gene match: 4. The CDR3 has 14 amino acids.